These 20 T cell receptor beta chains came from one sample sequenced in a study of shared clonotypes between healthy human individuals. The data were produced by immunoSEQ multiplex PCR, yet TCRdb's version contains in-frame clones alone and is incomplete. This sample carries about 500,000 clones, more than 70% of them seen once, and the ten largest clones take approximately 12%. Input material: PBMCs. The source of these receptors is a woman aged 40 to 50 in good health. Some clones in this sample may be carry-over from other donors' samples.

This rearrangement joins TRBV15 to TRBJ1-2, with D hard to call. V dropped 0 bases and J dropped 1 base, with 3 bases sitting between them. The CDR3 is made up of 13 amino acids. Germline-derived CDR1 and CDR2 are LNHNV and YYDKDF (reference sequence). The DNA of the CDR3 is TGTGCCACCAGCAGAGATGGTAACTATGGCTACACCTTC. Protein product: CATSRDGNYGYTF. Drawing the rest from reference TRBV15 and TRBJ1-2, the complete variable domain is DAMVIQNPRYQVTQFGKPVTLSCSQTLNHNVMYWYQQKSSQAPKLLFHYYDKDFNNEADTPDNFQSRRPNTSFCFLDIRSPGLGDTAMYLCATSRDGNYGYTFGSGTRLTVV.

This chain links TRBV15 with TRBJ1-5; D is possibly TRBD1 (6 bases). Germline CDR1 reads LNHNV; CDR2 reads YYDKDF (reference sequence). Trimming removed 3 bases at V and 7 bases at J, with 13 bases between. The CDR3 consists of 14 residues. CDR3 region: CATSRWEGDQPQHF. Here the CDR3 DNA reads TGTGCCACCAGCAGGTGGGAGGGGGACCAGCCCCAGCATTTT.

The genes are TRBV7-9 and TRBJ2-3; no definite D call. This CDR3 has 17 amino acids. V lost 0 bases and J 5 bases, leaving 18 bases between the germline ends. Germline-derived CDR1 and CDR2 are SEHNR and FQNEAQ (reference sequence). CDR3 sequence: CASSLAEEWLPRDTQYF. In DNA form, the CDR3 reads TGTGCCAGCAGCTTAGCGGAAGAGTGGCTGCCACGAGATACGCAGTATTTT.

CDR3 amino acids: CASSQERSYEQYF. In DNA, the CDR3 is TGCGCCAGCAGCCAAGAGCGGTCCTACGAGCAGTACTTC. The V and J genes are TRBV4-1 and TRBJ2-7; no clear D. The CDR3 has 13 residues. Trimming pared 0 bases from V and 1 base from J, leaving 4 bases between. Per germline, CDR1 MGHRA and CDR2 YSYEKL.

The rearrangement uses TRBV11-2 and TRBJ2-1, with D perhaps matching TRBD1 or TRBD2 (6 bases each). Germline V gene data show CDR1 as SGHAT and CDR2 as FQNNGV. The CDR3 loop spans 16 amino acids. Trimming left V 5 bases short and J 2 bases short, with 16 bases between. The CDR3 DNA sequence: TGTGCCAGCAGCCCCAAGGGGGGTTGGACCTACAATGAGCAGTTCTTC. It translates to CASSPKGGWTYNEQFF.

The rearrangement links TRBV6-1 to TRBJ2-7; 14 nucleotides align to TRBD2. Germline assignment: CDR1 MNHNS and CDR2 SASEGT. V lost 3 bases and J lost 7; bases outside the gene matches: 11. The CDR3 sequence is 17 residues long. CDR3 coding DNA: TGTGCCAGCAGTGAGGGACTAGCGGGAGCCCCCTCCGGAGAGCAGTACTTC. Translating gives CASSEGLAGAPSGEQYF.

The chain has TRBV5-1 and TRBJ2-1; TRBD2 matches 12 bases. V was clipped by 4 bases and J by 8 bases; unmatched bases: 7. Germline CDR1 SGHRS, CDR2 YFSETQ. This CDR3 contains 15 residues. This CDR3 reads CASSPTSGSGHEQFF. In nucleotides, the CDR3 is TGCGCCAGCAGCCCGACTAGCGGGAGTGGGCATGAGCAGTTCTTC.

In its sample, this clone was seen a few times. The CDR3 sequence: CASSTNRAREPQHF. The DNA for the CDR3 is TGTGCCAGCAGTACTAACAGGGCACGGGAGCCCCAGCATTTT. The chain couples TRBV27 to TRBJ1-5; TRBD1 might be the D (6 bases). Germline V lookup: CDR1 MNHEY, CDR2 SMNVEV (reference sequence). The CDR3 loop spans 14 amino acids. V lost 5 bases, J lost 8 bases, and 16 bases lay in between.

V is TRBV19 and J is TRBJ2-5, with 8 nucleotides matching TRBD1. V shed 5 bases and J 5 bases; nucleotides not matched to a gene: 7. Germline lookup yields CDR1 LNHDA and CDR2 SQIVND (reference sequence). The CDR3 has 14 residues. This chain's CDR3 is CASSPTGARETQYF. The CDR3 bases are TGTGCCAGTAGTCCGACAGGGGCTCGGGAGACCCAGTACTTC.

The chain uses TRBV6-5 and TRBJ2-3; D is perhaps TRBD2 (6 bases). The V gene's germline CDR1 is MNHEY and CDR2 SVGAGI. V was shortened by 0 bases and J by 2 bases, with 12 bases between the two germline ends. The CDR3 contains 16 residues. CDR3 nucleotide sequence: TGTGCCAGCAGTTACTCGGGGACTTTTACCACAGATACGCAGTATTTT. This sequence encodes CASSYSGTFTTDTQYF.

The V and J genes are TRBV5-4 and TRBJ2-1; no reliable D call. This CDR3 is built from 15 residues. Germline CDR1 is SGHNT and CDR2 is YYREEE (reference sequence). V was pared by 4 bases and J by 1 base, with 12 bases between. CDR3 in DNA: TGTGCCAGCAGCCCCCAGACCGATTCCTACAATGAGCAGTTCTTC. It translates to CASSPQTDSYNEQFF.

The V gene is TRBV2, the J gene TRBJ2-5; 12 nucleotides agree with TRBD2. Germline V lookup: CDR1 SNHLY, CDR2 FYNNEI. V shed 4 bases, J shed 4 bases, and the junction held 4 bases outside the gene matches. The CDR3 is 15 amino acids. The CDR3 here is CASSGLAGEGETQYF. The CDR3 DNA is TGTGCCAGCAGTGGACTAGCGGGAGAAGGAGAGACCCAGTACTTC. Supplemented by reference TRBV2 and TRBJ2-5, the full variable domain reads EPEVTQTPSHQVTQMGQEVILRCVPISNHLYFYWYRQILGQKVEFLVSFYNNEISEKSEIFDDQFSVERPDGSNFTLKIRSTKLEDSAMYFCASSGLAGEGETQYFGPGTRLLVL.

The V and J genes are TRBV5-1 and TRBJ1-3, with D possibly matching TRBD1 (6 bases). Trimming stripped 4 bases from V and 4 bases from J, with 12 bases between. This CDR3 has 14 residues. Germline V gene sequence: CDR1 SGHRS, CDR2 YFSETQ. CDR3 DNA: TGCGCCAGCAGCAGGGGGACTCAAGGAAACACCATATATTTT. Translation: CASSRGTQGNTIYF.

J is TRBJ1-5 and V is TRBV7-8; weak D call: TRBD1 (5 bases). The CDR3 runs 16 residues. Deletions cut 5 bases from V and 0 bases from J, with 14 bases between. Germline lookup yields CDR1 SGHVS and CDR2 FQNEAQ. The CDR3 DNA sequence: TGTGCCAGCAGCCCCTACAGGACAAATAGCAATCAGCCCCAGCATTTT. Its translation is CASSPYRTNSNQPQHF.

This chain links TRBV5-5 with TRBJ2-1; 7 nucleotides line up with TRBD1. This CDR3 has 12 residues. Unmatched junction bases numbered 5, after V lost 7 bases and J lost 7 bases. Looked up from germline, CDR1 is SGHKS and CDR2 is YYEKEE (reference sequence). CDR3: CASGPRGNEQFF. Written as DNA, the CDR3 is TGTGCCAGCGGGCCCAGGGGGAATGAGCAGTTCTTC.

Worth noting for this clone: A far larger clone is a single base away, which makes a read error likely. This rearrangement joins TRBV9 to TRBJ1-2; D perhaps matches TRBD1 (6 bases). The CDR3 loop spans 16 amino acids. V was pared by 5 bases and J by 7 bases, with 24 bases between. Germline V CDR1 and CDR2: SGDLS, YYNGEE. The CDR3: CASSAANAGVLGGYTF. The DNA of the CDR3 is TGTGCCAGCAGTGCGGCGAACGCAGGGGTGTTGGGTGGCTACACCTTC.

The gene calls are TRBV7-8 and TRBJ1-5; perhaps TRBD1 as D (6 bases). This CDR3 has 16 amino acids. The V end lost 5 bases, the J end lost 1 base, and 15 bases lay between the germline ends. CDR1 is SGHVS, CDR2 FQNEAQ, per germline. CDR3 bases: TGTGCCAGCAGCCCTTTCGGGGGGGCGAGCAATCAGCCCCAGCATTTT. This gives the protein CASSPFGGASNQPQHF. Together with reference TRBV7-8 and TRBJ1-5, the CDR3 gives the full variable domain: GAGVSQSPRYKVAKRGQDVALRCDPISGHVSLFWYQQALGQGPEFLTYFQNEAQLDKSGLPSDRFFAERPEGSVSTLKIQRTQQEDSAVYLCASSPFGGASNQPQHFGDGTRLSIL.

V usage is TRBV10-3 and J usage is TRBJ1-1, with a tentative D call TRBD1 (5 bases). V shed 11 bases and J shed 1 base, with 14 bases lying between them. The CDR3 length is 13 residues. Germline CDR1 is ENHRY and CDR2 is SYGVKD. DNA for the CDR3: TGTGCCTCCCTGTTGGGGCGGAACACTGAAGCTTTCTTT. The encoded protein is CASLLGRNTEAFF.

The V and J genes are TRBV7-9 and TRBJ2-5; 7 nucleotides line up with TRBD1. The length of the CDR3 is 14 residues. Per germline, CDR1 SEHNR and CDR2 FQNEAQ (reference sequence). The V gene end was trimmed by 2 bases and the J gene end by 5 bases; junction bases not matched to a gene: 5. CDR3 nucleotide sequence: TGTGCCAGCAGCTTAATGGGACAGTTGGAGACCCAGTACTTC. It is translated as CASSLMGQLETQYF.

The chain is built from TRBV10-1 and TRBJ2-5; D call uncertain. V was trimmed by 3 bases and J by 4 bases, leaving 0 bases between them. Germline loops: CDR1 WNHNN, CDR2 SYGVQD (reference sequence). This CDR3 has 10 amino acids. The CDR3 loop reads CASSEETQYF. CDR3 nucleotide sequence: TGCGCCAGCAGTGAAGAGACCCAGTACTTC.